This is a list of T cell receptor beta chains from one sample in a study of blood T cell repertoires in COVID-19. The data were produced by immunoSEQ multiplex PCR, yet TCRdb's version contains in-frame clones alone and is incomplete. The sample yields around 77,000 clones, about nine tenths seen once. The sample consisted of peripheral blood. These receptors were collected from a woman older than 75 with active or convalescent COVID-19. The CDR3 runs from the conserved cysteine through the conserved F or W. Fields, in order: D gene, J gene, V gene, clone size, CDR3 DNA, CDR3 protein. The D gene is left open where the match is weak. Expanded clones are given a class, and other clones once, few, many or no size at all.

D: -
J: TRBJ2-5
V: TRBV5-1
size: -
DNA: TGCGCCAGCAGCTTGGAGGGTAGTAGCGTAGGCGAGACCCAGTACTTC
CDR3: CASSLEGSSVGETQYF

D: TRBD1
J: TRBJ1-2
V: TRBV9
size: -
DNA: TGTGCCAGCAGCGAGGGACAGGGGGCAGATGGCTACACCTTC
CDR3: CASSEGQGADGYTF

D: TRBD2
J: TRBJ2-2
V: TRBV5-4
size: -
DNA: TGTGCCAGCAGCTCCCTCATTACTAGCGGGGCCGGGGAGCTGTTTTTT
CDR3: CASSSLITSGAGELFF

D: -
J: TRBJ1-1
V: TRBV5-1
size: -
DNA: TGCGCCAGCAGCTTAGGGGGTTGGGCTGAAGCTTTCTTT
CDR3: CASSLGGWAEAFF

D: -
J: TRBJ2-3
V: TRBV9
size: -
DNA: TGTGCCAGCAGCGCTGAGGGCAGGACTAGCACAGATACGCAGTATTTT
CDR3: CASSAEGRTSTDTQYF

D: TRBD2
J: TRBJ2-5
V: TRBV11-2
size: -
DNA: TGTGCCAGCAGTTCGGGACTAGCTGACCAAGAGACCCAGTACTTC
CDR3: CASSSGLADQETQYF

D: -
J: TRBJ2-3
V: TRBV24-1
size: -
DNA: TGTGCCACCAGACCCGGACTACCCCACGAGGCAGATACGCAGTATTTT
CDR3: CATRPGLPHEADTQYF

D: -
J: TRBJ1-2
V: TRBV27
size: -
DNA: TGTGCCAGCAGCCCCGCGGGGGTGGCCTATGGCTACACCTTC
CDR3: CASSPAGVAYGYTF

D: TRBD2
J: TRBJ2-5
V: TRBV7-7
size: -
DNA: TGTGCCAGCAGCCTGGGCGGGGGACCCCAGGAGACCCAGTACTTC
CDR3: CASSLGGGPQETQYF

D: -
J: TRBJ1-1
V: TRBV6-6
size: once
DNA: TGTGCCAGCAGTTCCCTCGCCAGTTGGAACACTGAAGCTTTCTTT
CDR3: CASSSLASWNTEAFF

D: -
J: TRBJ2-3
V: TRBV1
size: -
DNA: TGCACCAGCAGCCAAGATCGACTCCGGGGGGTCAGCACAGATACGCAGTATTTT
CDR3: CTSSQDRLRGVSTDTQYF

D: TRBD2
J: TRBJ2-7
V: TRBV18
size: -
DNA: TGTGCCAGCTCCCCCGGGACTAGCGGCTACGAGCAGTACTTC
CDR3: CASSPGTSGYEQYF

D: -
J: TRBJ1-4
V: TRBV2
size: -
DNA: TGTGCCAGCAGTGACCAGTGGCAGGGAAATGAAAAACTGTTTTTT
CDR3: CASSDQWQGNEKLFF

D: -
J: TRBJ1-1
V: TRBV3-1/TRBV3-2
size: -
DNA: TGTGCCAGCAGCCTTGGGAGGGGGGAAGCTTTCTTT
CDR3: CASSLGRGEAFF

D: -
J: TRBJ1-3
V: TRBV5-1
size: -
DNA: TGCGCCAGCAGCTTGTACTCCAGGCCCGTCTCTGGAAACACCATATATTTT
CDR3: CASSLYSRPVSGNTIYF

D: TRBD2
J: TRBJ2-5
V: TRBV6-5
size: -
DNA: TGTGCCTCCCGGGGACGCGGGGGGGCCTGGGAGACCCAGTACTTC
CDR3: CASRGRGGAWETQYF

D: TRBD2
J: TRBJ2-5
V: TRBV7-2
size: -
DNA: TGTGCCAGCAGCCCGGGGGGGCGCCAAGAGACCCAGTACTTC
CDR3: CASSPGGRQETQYF

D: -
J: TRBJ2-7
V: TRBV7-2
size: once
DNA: TGTGCCAGCAGACTCAACAGGGTTAGCTCCTACGAGCAGTACTTC
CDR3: CASRLNRVSSYEQYF

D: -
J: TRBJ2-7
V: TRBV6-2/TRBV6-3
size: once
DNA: TGTGCCAGCAGTTTTCAACAACGCTCAGGGTTAGAGTACTTC
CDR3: CASSFQQRSGLEYF

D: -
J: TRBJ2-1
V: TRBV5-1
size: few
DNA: TGCGCCAGCAGCTTTAGGGGGATCGTCGGGGACTCCTACAATGAGCAGTTCTTC
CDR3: CASSFRGIVGDSYNEQFF

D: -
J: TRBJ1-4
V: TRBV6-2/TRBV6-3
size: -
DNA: TGTGCCAGCAGTTACGACGGCCTTCCGGGTGAAAAACTGTTTTTT
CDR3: CASSYDGLPGEKLFF

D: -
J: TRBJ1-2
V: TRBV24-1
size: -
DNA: TGTGCCACCAGTGATACAGGATTCTATGGCTACACCTTC
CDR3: CATSDTGFYGYTF

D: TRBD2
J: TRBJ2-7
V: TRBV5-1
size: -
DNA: TGCGCCAGCAGCTCCCGTGAGGTGGGAGCGGGGGCCTCCTACGAGCAGTACTTC
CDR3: CASSSREVGAGASYEQYF

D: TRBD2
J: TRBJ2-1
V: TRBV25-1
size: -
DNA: TGTGCCAGCAGTGAAGGGGGGACTAGCGGTCGCAATGAGCAGTTCTTC
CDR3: CASSEGGTSGRNEQFF

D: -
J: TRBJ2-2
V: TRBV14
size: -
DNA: TGTGCCAGCAGCCAAGAAAGGTGGGCAGGCCAAACGAACACCGGGGAGCTGTTTTTT
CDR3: CASSQERWAGQTNTGELFF

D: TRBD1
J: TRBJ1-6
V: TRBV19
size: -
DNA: TGTGCCAGTAGTATGACAGGGGGCTCCTATAATTCACCCCTCCACTTT
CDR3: CASSMTGGSYNSPLHF

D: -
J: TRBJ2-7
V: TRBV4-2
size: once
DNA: TGTGCCAGCAGCCAAGAACCCTCTCCCTCAGTATACGAGCAGTACTTC
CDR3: CASSQEPSPSVYEQYF

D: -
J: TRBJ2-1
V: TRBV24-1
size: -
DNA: TGTGCCACCAGTGATTACCGGGACACCGGTGGGGATGAGCAGTTCTTC
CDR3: CATSDYRDTGGDEQFF

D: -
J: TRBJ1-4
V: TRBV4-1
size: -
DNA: TGCGCCAGCAGCCAGGGTCGGGGAGTCGAAAAACTGTTTTTT
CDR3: CASSQGRGVEKLFF

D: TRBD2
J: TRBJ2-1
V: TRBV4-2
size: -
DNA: TGTGCCAGCAGCCACGGATTTTCACGCTCGGGGGGGCCGCGCAATGAGCAGTTCTTC
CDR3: CASSHGFSRSGGPRNEQFF

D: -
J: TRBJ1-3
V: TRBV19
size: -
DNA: TGTGCCAGTAGGGTCGACAGTGTCTCTGGAAACACCATATATTTT
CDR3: CASRVDSVSGNTIYF

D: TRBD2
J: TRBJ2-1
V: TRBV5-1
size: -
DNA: TGCGCCAGCAGCCAAGGGACTAGCGGGGGGGCCGGTCCGTTCTTC
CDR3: CASSQGTSGGAGPFF

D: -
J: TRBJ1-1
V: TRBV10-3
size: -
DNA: TGTGCCATCAGCCCTCGGGGGACCACTGAAGCTTTCTTT
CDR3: CAISPRGTTEAFF

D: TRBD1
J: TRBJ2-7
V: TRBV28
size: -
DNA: TGTGCCAGCACCCGGGGACAGTTTTCCTACGAGCAGTACTTC
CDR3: CASTRGQFSYEQYF

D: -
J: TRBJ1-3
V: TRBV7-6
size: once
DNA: TGTGCCAGCAGCATCGGACAGCTTAGAATTGGAAACACCATATATTTT
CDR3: CASSIGQLRIGNTIYF